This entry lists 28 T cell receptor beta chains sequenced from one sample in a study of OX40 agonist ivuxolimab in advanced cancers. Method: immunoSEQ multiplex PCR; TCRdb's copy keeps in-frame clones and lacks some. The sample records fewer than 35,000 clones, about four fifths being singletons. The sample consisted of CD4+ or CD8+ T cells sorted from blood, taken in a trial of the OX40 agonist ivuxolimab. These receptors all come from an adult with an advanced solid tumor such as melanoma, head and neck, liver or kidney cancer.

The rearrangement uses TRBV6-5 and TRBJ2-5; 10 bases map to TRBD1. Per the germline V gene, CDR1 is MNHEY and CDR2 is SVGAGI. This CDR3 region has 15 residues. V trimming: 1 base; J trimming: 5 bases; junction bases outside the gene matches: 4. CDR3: CASSYWGQGHETQYF. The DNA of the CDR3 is TGTGCCAGCAGTTACTGGGGACAGGGGCACGAGACCCAGTACTTC.

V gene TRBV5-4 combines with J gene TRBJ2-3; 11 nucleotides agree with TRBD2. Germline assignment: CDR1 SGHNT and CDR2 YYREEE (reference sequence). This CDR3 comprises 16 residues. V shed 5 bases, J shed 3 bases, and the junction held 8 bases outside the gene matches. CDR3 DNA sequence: TGTGCCAGCAGGCCGTCTACTAGCGGGAGAACAGATACGCAGTATTTT. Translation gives CASRPSTSGRTDTQYF. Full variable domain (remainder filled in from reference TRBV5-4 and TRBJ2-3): ETGVTQSPTHLIKTRGQQVTLRCSSQSGHNTVSWYQQALGQGPQFIFQYYREEENGRGNFPPRFSGLQFPNYSSELNVNALELDDSALYLCASRPSTSGRTDTQYFGPGTRLTVL.

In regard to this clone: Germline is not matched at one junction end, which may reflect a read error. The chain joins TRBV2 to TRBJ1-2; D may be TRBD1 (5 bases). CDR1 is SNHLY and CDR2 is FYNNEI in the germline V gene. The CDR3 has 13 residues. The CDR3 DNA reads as TGTGCCAGCAGTGACTCGTCGGTGAGGGGCTACGCCTTC. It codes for CASSDSSVRGYAF.

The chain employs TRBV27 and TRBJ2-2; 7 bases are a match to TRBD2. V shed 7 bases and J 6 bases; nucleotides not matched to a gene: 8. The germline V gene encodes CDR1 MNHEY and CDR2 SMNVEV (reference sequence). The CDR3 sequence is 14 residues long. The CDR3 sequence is CASTLGGGAGELFF. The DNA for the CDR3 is TGTGCCAGCACCCTCGGTGGGGGGGCCGGGGAGCTGTTTTTT.

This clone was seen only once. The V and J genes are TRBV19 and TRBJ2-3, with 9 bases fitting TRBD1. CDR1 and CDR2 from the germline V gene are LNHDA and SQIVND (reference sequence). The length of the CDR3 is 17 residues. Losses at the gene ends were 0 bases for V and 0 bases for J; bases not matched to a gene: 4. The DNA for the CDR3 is TGTGCCAGTAGTATAGATCGGACAGGGGCTAGCACAGATACGCAGTATTTT. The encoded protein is CASSIDRTGASTDTQYF.

DNA for the CDR3: TGTGCCAGCAGCTTAACGCAGGGGAGCAATTCACCCCTCCACTTT. Amino acid sequence: CASSLTQGSNSPLHF. The rearrangement uses TRBV11-2 and TRBJ1-6; possibly TRBD1 for D (6 bases). Trimming removed 2 bases from V and 7 bases from J, with 12 bases in between. This CDR3 has 15 residues. Germline-derived CDR1 and CDR2 are SGHAT and FQNNGV.

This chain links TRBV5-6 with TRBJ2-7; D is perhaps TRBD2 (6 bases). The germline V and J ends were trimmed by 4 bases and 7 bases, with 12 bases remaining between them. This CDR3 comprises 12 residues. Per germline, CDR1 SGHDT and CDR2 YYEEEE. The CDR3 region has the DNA TGTGCCAGCAGCATGCTAGCGAAAGAGCAGTACTTC. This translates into CASSMLAKEQYF.

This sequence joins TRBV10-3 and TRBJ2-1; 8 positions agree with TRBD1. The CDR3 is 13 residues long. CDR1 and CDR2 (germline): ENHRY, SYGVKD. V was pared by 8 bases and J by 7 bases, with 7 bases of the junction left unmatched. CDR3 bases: TGTGCCATCTTGGACAGGGACCAAAATGAGCAGTTCTTC. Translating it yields CAILDRDQNEQFF.

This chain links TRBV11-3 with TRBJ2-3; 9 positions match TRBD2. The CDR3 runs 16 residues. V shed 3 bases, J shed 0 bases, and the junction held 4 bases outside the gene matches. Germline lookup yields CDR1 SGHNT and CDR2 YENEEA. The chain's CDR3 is CASSFTSGSSTDTQYF. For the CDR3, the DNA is TGTGCCAGCAGCTTTACTAGCGGGTCTAGCACAGATACGCAGTATTTT.

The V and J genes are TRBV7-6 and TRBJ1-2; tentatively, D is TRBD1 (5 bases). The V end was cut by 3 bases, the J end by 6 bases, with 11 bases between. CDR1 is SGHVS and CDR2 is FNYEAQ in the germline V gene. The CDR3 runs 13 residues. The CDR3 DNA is TGTGCCAGCAGCTTGGGACCGAGTAATGGCTACACCTTC. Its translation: CASSLGPSNGYTF.

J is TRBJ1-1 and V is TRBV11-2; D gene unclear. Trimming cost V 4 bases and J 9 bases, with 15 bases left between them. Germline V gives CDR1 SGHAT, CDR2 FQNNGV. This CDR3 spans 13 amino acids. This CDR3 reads CASSSGALGKAFF. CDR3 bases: TGTGCCAGCAGCTCGGGTGCGCTAGGGAAAGCTTTCTTT.

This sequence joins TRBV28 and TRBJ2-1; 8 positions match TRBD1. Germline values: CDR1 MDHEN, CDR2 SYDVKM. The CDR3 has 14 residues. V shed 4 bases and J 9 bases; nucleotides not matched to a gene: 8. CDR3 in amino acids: CASSSPTGVSEQFF. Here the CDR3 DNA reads TGTGCCAGCAGTTCCCCGACAGGGGTCAGTGAGCAGTTCTTC.

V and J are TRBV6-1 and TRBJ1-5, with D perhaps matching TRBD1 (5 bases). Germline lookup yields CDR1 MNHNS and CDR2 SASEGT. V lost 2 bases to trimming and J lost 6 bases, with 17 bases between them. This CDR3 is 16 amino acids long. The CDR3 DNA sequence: TGTGCCAGCAGTGAATATGGGGGGGTGGATGGTCAGCCCCAGCATTTT. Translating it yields CASSEYGGVDGQPQHF.

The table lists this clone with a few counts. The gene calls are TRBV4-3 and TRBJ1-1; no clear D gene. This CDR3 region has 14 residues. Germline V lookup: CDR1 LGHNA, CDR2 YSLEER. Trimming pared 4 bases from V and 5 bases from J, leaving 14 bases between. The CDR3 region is CASSRPGSRTEAFF. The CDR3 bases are TGCGCCAGCAGCCGACCAGGCAGTCGAACTGAAGCTTTCTTT.

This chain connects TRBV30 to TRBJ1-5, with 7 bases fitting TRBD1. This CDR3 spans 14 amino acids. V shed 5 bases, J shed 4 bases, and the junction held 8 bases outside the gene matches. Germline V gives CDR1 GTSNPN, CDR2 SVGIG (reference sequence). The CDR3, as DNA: TGTGCCTGGGAGAGACAGGGAGGAAATCAGCCCCAGCATTTT. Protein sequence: CAWERQGGNQPQHF. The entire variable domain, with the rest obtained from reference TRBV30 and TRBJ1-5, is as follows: SQTIHQWPATLVQPVGSPLSLECTVEGTSNPNLYWYRQAAGRGLQLLFYSVGIGQISSEVPQNLSASRPQDRQFILSSKKLLLSDSGFYLCAWERQGGNQPQHFGDGTRLSIL.

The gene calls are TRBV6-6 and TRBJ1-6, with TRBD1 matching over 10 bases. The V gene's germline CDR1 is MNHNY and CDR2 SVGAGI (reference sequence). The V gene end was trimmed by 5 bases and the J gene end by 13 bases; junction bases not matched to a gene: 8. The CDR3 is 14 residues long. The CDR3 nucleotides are TGTGCCAGCAGTCCCGGGACAGGGGTCATTCCCCTCCACTTT. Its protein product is CASSPGTGVIPLHF.

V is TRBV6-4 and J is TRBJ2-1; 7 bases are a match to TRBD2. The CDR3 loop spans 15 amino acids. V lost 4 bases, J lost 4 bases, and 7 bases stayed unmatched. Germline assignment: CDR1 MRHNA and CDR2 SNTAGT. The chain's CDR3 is CASSVELARYNEQFF. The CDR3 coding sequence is TGTGCCAGCAGTGTTGAACTAGCGAGATACAATGAGCAGTTCTTC.

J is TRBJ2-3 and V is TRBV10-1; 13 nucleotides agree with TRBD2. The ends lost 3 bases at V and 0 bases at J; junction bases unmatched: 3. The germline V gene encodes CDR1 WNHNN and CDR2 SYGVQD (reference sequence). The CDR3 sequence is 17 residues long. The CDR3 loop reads CASSDSGLAGSTDTQYF. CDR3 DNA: TGCGCCAGCAGTGATTCGGGACTAGCGGGGAGCACAGATACGCAGTATTTT.

DNA for the CDR3: TGCGCCAGCAGCCAAGGGGAGGTGACTAATGAAAAACTGTTTTTT. It is translated as CASSQGEVTNEKLFF. The rearrangement uses TRBV4-1 and TRBJ1-4; D call uncertain. V was clipped by 1 base and J by 2 bases, with 8 bases between them. Germline loops: CDR1 MGHRA, CDR2 YSYEKL. This CDR3 is 15 amino acids long.

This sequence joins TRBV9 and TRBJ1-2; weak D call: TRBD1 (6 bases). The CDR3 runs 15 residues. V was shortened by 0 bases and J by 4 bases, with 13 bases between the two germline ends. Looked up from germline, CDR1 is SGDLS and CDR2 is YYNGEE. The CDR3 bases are TGTGCCAGCAGCGTAGGTTCAGGGGCGGGCTATGGCTACACCTTC. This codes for CASSVGSGAGYGYTF.

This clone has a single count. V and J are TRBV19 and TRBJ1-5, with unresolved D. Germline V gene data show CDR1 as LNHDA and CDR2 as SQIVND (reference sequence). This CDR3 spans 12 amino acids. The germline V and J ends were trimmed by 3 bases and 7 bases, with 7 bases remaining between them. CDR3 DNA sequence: TGTGCCAGTAGTATTACGCCCCAGCCCCAGCATTTT. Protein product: CASSITPQPQHF.

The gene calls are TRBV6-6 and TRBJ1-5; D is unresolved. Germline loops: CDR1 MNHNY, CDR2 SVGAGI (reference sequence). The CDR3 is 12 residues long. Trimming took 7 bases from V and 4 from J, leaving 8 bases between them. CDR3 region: CASKAPNQPQHF. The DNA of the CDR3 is TGTGCCAGCAAGGCACCTAATCAGCCCCAGCATTTT.

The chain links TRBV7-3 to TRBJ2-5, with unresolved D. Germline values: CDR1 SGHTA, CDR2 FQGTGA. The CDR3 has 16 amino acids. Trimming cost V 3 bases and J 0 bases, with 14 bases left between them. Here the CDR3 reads CASSFGFRLDQETQYF. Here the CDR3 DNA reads TGTGCCAGCAGCTTCGGGTTTCGGCTAGACCAAGAGACCCAGTACTTC.

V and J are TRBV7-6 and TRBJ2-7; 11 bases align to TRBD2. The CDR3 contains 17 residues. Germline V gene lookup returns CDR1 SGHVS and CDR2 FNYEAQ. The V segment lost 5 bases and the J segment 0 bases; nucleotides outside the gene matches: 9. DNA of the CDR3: TGTGCCAGCAGCGGACTAGCGGGCCATTTTAGCTCCTACGAGCAGTACTTC. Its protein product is CASSGLAGHFSSYEQYF.

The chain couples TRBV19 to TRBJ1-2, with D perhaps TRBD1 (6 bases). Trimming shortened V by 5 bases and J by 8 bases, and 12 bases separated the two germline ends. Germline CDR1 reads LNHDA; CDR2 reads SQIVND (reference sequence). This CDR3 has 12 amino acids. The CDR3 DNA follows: TGTGCCAGTAGTGCGACAGGCTCCGGCTACACCTTC. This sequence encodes CASSATGSGYTF.

CDR3 in amino acids: CAISGGASDNEQFF. As DNA, the CDR3 is TGTGCCATCAGTGGGGGGGCTAGCGACAATGAGCAGTTCTTC. The genes are TRBV10-3 and TRBJ2-1, with D perhaps matching TRBD1 or TRBD2 (6 bases each). The CDR3 length is 14 residues. The germline V gene encodes CDR1 ENHRY and CDR2 SYGVKD. The V end was cut by 4 bases, the J end by 5 bases, with 12 bases between.

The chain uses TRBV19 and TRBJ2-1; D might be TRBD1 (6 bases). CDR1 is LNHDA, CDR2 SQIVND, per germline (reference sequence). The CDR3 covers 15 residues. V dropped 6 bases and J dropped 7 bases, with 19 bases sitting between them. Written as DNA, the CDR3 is TGTGCCAGTAGCCCTAGGGGTGGGGGCCGGAATGAGCAGTTCTTC. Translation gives CASSPRGGGRNEQFF. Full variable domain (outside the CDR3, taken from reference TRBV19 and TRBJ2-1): DGGITQSPKYLFRKEGQNVTLSCEQNLNHDAMYWYRQDPGQGLRLIYYSQIVNDFQKGDIAEGYSVSREKKESFPLTVTSAQKNPTAFYLCASSPRGGGRNEQFFGPGTRLTVL.

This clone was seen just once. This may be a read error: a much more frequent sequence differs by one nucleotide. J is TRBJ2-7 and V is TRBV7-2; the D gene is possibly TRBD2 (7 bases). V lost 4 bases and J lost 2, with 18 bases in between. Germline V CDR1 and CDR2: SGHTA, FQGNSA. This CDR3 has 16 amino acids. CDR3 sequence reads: CASSWGRGGGTYEQYF. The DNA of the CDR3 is TGTGCCAGCAGCTGGGGGCGGGGCGGGGGCACCTACGAGCAGTACTTC.